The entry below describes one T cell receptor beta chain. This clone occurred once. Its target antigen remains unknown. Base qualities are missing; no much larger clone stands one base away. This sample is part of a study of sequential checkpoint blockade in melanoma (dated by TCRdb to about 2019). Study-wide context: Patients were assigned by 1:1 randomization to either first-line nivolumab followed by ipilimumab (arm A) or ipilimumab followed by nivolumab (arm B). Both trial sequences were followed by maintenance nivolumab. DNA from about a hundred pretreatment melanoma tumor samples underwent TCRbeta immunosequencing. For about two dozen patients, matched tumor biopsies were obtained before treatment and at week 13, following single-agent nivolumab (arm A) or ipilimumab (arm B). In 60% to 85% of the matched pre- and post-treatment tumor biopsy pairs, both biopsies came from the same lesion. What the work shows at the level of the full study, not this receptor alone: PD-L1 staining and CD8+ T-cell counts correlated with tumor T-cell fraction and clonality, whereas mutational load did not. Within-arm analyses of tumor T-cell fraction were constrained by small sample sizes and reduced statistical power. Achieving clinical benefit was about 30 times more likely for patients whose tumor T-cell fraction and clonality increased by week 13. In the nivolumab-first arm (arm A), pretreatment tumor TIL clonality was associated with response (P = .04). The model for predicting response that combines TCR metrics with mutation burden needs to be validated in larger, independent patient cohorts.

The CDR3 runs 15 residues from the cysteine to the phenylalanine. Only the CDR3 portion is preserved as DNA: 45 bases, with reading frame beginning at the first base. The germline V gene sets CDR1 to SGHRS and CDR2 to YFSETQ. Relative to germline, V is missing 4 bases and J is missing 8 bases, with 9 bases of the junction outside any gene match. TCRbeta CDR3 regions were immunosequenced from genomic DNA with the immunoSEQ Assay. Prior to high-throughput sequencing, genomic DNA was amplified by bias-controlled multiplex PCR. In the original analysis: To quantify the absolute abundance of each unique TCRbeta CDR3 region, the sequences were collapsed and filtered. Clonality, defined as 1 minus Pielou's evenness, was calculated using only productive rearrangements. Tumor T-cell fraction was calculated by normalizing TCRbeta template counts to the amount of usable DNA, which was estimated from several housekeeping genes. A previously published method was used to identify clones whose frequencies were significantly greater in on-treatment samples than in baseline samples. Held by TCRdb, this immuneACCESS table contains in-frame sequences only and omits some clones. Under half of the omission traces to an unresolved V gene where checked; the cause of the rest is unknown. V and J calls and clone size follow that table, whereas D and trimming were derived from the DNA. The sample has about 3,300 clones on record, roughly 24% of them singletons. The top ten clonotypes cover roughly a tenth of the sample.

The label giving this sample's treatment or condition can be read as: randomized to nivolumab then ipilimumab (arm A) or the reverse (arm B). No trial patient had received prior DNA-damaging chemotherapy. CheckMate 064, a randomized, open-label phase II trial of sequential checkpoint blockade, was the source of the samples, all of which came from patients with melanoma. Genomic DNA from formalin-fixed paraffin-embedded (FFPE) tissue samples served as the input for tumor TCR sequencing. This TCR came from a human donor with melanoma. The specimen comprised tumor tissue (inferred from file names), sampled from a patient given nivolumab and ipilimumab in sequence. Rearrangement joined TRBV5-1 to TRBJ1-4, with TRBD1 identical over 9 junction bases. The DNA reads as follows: TGCGCCAGCAGCATTTACAGGGGGCATTGGGAAAAACTGTTTTTT. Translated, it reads CASSIYRGHWEKLFF.